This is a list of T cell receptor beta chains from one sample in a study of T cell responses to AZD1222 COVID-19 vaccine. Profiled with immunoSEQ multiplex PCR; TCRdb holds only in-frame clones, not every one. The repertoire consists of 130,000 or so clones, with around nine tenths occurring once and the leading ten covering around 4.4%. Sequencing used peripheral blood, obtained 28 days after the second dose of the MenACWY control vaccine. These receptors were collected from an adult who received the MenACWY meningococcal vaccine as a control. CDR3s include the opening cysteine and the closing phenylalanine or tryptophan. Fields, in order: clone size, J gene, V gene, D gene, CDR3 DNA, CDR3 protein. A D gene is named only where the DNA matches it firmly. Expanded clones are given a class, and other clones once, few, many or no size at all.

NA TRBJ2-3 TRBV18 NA TGTGCCAGCTCCCCTCGAACCACAGATACGCAGTATTTT CASSPRTTDTQYF
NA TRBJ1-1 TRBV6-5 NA TGTGCCAGCATCGGGAACACTGAAGCTTTCTTT CASIGNTEAFF
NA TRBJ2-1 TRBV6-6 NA TGTGCCAGCAGTTACTCGGTTAGCTTAAATGAGCAGTTCTTC CASSYSVSLNEQFF
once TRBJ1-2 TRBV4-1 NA TGCGCCAGCAGTCAGGTTGGGGGAAAAAACTATGGCTACACCTTC CASSQVGGKNYGYTF
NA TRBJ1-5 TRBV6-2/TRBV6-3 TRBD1 TGTGCCAGCAGTTACGGGACAGGGGGCTATCAGCCCCAGCATTTT CASSYGTGGYQPQHF
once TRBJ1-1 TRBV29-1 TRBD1 TGCAGCGTTGAAGAGCAGGGACAGACTGAAGCTTTCTTT CSVEEQGQTEAFF
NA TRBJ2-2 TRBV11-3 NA TGTGCCAGCAGCTTAGACCGGGGGATCAACACCGGGGAGCTGTTTTTT CASSLDRGINTGELFF
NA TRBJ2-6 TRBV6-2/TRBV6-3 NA TGTGCCAGCAGCCCCATGGCGGCTGGGGCCAACGTCCTGACTTTC CASSPMAAGANVLTF
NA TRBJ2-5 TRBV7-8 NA TGTGCCAGCAGCTTTTCCTCTTACCGGGCGGAGACCCAGTACTTC CASSFSSYRAETQYF
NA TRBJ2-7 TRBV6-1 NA TGTGCCAGCAGTGAAAACAGGGCCCTGGGGCAGTACTTC CASSENRALGQYF
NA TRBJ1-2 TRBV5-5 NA TGTGCCAGCAGCTTGGTAATCCCTTCGGCTAACTATGGCTACACCTTC CASSLVIPSANYGYTF
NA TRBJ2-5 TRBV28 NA TGTGCCAGCAGTTTAAGGGTCCCAGAGACCCAGTACTTC CASSLRVPETQYF
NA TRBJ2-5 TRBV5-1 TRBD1 TGCGCCAGCAGCTTGCTAAACATGGGACAGGGGAGGGAGACCCAGTACTTC CASSLLNMGQGRETQYF
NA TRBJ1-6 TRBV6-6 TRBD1 TGTGCCAGCAGTCGACAGGGGAGGAATTCACCCCTCCACTTT CASSRQGRNSPLHF
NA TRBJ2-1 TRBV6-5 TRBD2 TGTGCCAGCAGTTGGACTAGCGGGAGAGGCTACAATGAGCAGTTCTTC CASSWTSGRGYNEQFF
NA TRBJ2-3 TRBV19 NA TGTGCCAGTAGTATAGTAACAGCCCTAGTCACAGATACGCAGTATTTT CASSIVTALVTDTQYF
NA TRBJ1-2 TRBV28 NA TGTGCCAGCAGCACCCCCCTTGGACCAGTTTTAAACTATGGCTACACCTTC CASSTPLGPVLNYGYTF
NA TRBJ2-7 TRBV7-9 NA TGTGCCAGCAGCTTAGCGCCGATCTACGAGCAGTACTTC CASSLAPIYEQYF
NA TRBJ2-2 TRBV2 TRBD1 TGTGCCAGCAATAACAGGGGAACCGGGGAGCTGTTTTTT CASNNRGTGELFF
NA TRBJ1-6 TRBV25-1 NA TGTGCCAGCAGTGAGGGACGGATTAATTCACCCCTCCACTTT CASSEGRINSPLHF
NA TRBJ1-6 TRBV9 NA TGTGCCAGCAGCGTGGCGGCCGCCTCACCCCTCCACTTT CASSVAAASPLHF
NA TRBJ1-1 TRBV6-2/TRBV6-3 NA TGTGCCAGCAGTTTCGAACGGGCCTCTGGTAGAAACACTGAAGCTTTCTTT CASSFERASGRNTEAFF
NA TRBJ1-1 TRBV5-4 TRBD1 TGTGCCAGCAGTCTAGACAGGGGGTGGGTCACTGAAGCTTTCTTT CASSLDRGWVTEAFF
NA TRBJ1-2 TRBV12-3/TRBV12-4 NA TGTGCCAGCAGCGCAGGGGACTATGGCTACACCTTC CASSAGDYGYTF
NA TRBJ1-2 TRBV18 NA TGTGCCAGCTCACCAGACGACAGCTATGGCTACACCTTC CASSPDDSYGYTF
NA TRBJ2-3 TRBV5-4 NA TGTGCCAGCAGCATACTACAGGGAGGGGGCACAGATACGCAGTATTTT CASSILQGGGTDTQYF
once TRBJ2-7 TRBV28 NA TGTGCCAGCAGTTTATGGGGGAGCTCCTACGAGCAGTACTTC CASSLWGSSYEQYF
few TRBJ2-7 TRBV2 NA TGTGCCACCACCTTGGCCAGGGACTACGAGCAGTACTTC CATTLARDYEQYF
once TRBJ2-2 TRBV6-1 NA TGTGCCAGCAGTGAATATATGGGTGGCGGGGAGCTGTTTTTT CASSEYMGGGELFF
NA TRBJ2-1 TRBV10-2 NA TGCGCCAGCGACTCGAGGGGTACCGGGACCGACTCCTACAATGAGCAGTTCTTC CASDSRGTGTDSYNEQFF
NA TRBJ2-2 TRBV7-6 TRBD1 TGTGCCAGCAGCCACGGACAGGGGGCCTACTTTACGAACACCGGGGAGCTGTTTTTT CASSHGQGAYFTNTGELFF
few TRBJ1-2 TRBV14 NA TGTGCCAGCAGCCAAGAGGGTGCAGGGTTTAGCTATGGCTACACCTTC CASSQEGAGFSYGYTF
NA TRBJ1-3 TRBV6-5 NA TGTGCCAGCAGTTACTCAAGGTTTAGAAACACCATATATTTT CASSYSRFRNTIYF
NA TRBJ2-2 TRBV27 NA TGTGCCAGCAGAATTCAGACCGGGACCGGCGGGGAGCTGTTTTTT CASRIQTGTGGELFF
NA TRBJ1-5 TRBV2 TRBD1 TGTGCCAGCAGGGGGACAGGGTTTAATCAGCCCCAGCATTTT CASRGTGFNQPQHF
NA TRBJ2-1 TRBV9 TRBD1 TGTGCCAGCAGCGTATTACAGGGGGTGGATGAGCAGTTCTTC CASSVLQGVDEQFF
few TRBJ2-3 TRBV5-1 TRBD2 TGCGCCAGCAGCTTGGAGGTAGCGGGGGCAGATACGCAGTATTTT CASSLEVAGADTQYF
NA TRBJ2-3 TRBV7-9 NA TGTGCCAGCAGCTTAATCGTCCAAGGGACGCAGTATTTT CASSLIVQGTQYF
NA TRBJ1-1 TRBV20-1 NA TGCAGTGCTAGTGGAACGGGGCGGGTTGACACTGAAGCTTTCTTT CSASGTGRVDTEAFF
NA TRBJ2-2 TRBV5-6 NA TGTGCCAGCTCCGCCAGGGCCGGGGAGCTGTTTTTT CASSARAGELFF
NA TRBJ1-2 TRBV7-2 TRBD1 TGTGCCAGCAGCTTAGAGGGGGCAGGCTACACCTTC CASSLEGAGYTF
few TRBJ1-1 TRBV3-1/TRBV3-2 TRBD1 TGTGCCAGCAGCCAGGAAGGAAGGGGGCGCCGAGCTTTCTTT CASSQEGRGRRAFF
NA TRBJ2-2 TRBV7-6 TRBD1 TGTGCCAGCAGCTCAATCTGGACAGGGAACACCGGGGAGCTGTTTTTT CASSSIWTGNTGELFF
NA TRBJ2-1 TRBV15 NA TGTGCCACCAGCACCCCTTTGGGTGAGCAGTTCTTC CATSTPLGEQFF
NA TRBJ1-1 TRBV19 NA TGTGCCAGTAGTATAGGGGGGAGCCGCACTGAAGCTTTCTTT CASSIGGSRTEAFF
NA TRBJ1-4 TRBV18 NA TGTGCCAGCTCACCAACAGAGCCTGCAACTAATGAAAAACTGTTTTTT CASSPTEPATNEKLFF